Presented here are 12 T cell receptor beta chains from one specimen sequenced in a study of blood T cell repertoires in COVID-19. Clones were read by immunoSEQ multiplex PCR, and TCRdb kept only the in-frame ones, dropping some. The sample lists 200,000 to 250,000 clones; approximately 78% were seen once. Sequencing was performed on peripheral blood. The receptors stem from a woman aged 18-30 years with acute or convalescent COVID-19.

V and J are TRBV27 and TRBJ1-4; D might be TRBD1 (6 bases). The CDR3 has 18 residues. Trimming removed 6 bases at V and 0 bases at J, with 20 bases between. Germline values: CDR1 MNHEY, CDR2 SMNVEV (reference sequence). In DNA, the CDR3 is TGTGCCAGCAGAGCACCCCGACAGGTGGGGTCAACTAATGAAAAACTGTTTTTT. This gives the protein CASRAPRQVGSTNEKLFF.

The rearrangement links TRBV11-1 to TRBJ2-1; TRBD2 matches 7 bases. The germline V gene encodes CDR1 SGHAT and CDR2 FQDESV (reference sequence). CDR3 length equals 16 residues. J lost 3 bases, V lost 3 bases, and 8 bases had no gene match. The CDR3 spells CASSLVLAEIYNEQFF. The DNA of the CDR3 is TGTGCCAGCAGCTTGGTCCTAGCGGAGATCTACAATGAGCAGTTCTTC. The complete variable domain, with remaining parts taken from reference TRBV11-1 and TRBJ2-1, reads EAEVAQSPRYKITEKSQAVAFWCDPISGHATLYWYRQILGQGPELLVQFQDESVVDDSQLPKDRFSAERLKGVDSTLKIQPAELGDSAMYLCASSLVLAEIYNEQFFGPGTRLTVL.

This chain joins TRBV5-1 and TRBJ2-3; 7 bases are shared with TRBD2. V shed 4 bases, J shed 1 base, and the junction held 6 bases outside the gene matches. This CDR3 contains 15 residues. Germline CDR1 and CDR2: SGHRS and YFSETQ. Here the CDR3 reads CASSPTSARTDTQYF. For the CDR3, the DNA is TGCGCCAGCAGCCCCACTAGCGCCCGCACAGATACGCAGTATTTT.

This clone has a handful of counts. The gene calls are TRBV5-6 and TRBJ2-3, with TRBD2 identical over 9 bases. V lost 0 bases, J lost 7 bases, and 12 bases stayed unmatched. CDR3 size: 17 residues. Germline CDR1 and CDR2: SGHDT and YYEEEE. The CDR3 loop is CASSLVVAGVSPHTQYF. CDR3 coding DNA: TGTGCCAGCAGCTTGGTGGTAGCGGGAGTATCCCCTCATACGCAGTATTTT.

The table lists this clone with a count of one. V and J are TRBV5-8 and TRBJ2-2; TRBD1 matches at 8 bases. The germline gives CDR1 SGHTS, CDR2 YDEGEE. Trimming removed 4 bases from V and 4 bases from J; junction bases left unmatched: 6. The CDR3 is made up of 15 amino acids. The DNA for the CDR3 is TGTGCCAGCAGCGGGGGGACAGGTTCCACCGGGGAGCTGTTTTTT. Its translation: CASSGGTGSTGELFF.

This sequence joins TRBV6-5 and TRBJ2-7, with 7 positions matching TRBD2. Losses at the gene ends were 0 bases for V and 2 bases for J; bases not matched to a gene: 7. There are 16 residues in the CDR3. The germline gives CDR1 MNHEY, CDR2 SVGAGI. The CDR3 spells CASSYSRGSTPYEQYF. The CDR3 DNA follows: TGTGCCAGCAGTTACTCGCGCGGGAGCACCCCCTACGAGCAGTACTTC.

This clone was observed a single time. V is TRBV7-9 and J is TRBJ1-3, with 8 bases lining up with TRBD1. The germline V gene has CDR1 SEHNR and CDR2 FQNEAQ (reference sequence). The V gene end was trimmed by 5 bases and the J gene end by 8 bases; junction bases not matched to a gene: 20. The CDR3 contains 18 residues. CDR3 DNA sequence: TGTGCCAGCAGCACCCCAAGTCAGACAGGGGTCGATGTAGACACCATATATTTT. It codes for CASSTPSQTGVDVDTIYF.

In its sample, this clone was seen a few times. CDR3 sequence (DNA): TGTGCCAGCAGTGATTCAGGGTTTGGCTACACCTTC. This sequence encodes CASSDSGFGYTF. The chain couples TRBV2 to TRBJ1-2; maybe TRBD1 (5 bases). V dropped 3 bases and J dropped 7 bases, with 9 bases sitting between them. From germline, CDR1 is SNHLY and CDR2 FYNNEI. CDR3 length: 12 residues.

The CDR3 DNA follows: TGTGCCAGCAGCCAGATGGGACAGGTCAATCAGCCCCAGCATTTT. Protein sequence: CASSQMGQVNQPQHF. The rearrangement links TRBV3-1 (or the pseudogene TRBV3-2) to TRBJ1-5; 8 bases agree with TRBD1. V gave up 3 bases and J gave up 3 bases; unmatched junction bases: 4. The germline gives CDR1 LGHDT, CDR2 YNNKEL (reference sequence). The length of the CDR3 is 15 residues.

This sequence joins TRBV21-1 and TRBJ1-4; the table's D call, TRBD1, has no DNA check behind it. TRBV21-1 is tagged as a pseudogene. CDR3 length: 13 amino acids. CDR3 nucleotide sequence: TGTGCCAGCAGCAAACAGGGGGCTGAAAAACTGTTTTTT. Translation: CASSKQGAEKLFF.

About this clone: The junction differs from germline at one of its ends, possibly a read error. This chain joins TRBV3-1 (or the pseudogene TRBV3-2) and TRBJ2-1; a possible D gene is TRBD2 (6 bases). Germline values: CDR1 LGHDT, CDR2 YNNKEL (reference sequence). CDR3 length: 14 residues. The CDR3 region has the DNA TGTGCCAGCAGCCAAACGGGAGCGTCCGCCCCCCTGCTCTTC. It encodes CASSQTGASAPLLF.

This CDR3 is CASSLTSGIKIAKNIQYF. The CDR3 DNA is TGCGCCAGCAGCCTGACTAGCGGGATTAAAATAGCCAAAAACATTCAGTACTTC. The chain links TRBV4-3 to TRBJ2-4, with TRBD2 matching over 11 bases. CDR3 length: 18 residues. Germline V gene lookup returns CDR1 LGHNA and CDR2 YSLEER. With V trimmed by 4 bases and J by 0 bases, 8 bases remained unmatched.